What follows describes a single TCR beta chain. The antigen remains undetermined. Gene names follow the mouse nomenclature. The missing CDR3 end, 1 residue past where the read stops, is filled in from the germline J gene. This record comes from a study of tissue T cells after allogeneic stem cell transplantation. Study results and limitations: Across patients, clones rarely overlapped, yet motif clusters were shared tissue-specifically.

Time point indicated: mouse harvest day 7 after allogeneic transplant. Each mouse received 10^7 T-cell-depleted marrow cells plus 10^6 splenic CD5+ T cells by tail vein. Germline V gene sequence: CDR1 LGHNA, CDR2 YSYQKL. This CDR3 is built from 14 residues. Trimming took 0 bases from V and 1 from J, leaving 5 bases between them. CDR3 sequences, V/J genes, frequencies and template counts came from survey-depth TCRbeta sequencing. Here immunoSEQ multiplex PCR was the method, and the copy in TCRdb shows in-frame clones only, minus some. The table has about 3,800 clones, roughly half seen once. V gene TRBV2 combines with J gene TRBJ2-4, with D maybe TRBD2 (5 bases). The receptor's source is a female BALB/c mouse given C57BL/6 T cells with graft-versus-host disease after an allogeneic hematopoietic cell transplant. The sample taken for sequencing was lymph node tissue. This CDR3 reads CASSQDGGQNTLYF. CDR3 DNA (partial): TGTGCCAGCAGCCAAGATGGGGGTCAAAACACCTTGTAC.